These 23 T cell receptor beta chains were all obtained from the same sample, sequenced in a study of T cells after yellow fever vaccination. Each CDR3 protein gets one entry after TCRdb re-called the 5' RACE reads with MiXCR. The sample has a few hundred thousand distinct CDR3 sequences; more than 9% are singletons. Sequences were derived from PBMCs, sampled on the day of the first yellow fever vaccination. These receptors were obtained from a man between 18 and 29 years old who received the YFV17D yellow fever vaccine.

This clonotype was seen more than once but under ten times. This chain links TRBV27 with TRBJ2-2; D may be TRBD2 (6 bases). This CDR3 spans 13 amino acids. Germline CDR1 reads MNHEY; CDR2 reads SMNVEV (reference sequence). V lost 11 bases, J lost 3 bases, and 13 bases lay in between. The CDR3 region is CASGGGYTGELFF. The DNA for the CDR3 is TGTGCCTCCGGTGGGGGGTACACCGGGGAGCTGTTTTTT.

J is TRBJ2-3 and V is TRBV7-2, with D possibly being TRBD2 (7 bases). CDR3 length equals 15 residues. The germline V gene encodes CDR1 SGHTA and CDR2 FQGNSA. V was pared by 6 bases and J by 3 bases, with 16 bases between. In DNA, the CDR3 is TGTGCCAGCAGGCCTCCGGGGGGCAATACAGATACGCAGTATTTT. Translation gives CASRPPGGNTDTQYF.

V gene TRBV6-1 combines with J gene TRBJ2-3; a weak D match, TRBD2 (5 bases). Germline-derived CDR1 and CDR2 are MNHNS and SASEGT. V dropped 5 bases and J dropped 4 bases, with 16 bases sitting between them. This CDR3 comprises 15 residues. In DNA, the CDR3 is TGTGCCAGCAGTTCTCAACTAGTTTTTGCAGATACGCAGTATTTT. This gives the protein CASSSQLVFADTQYF.

The table lists this clonotype with a few counts. The genes are TRBV14 and TRBJ1-1; D call uncertain. This CDR3 has 14 residues. The V and J ends lost 4 bases and 3 bases respectively, with 12 bases between them. The germline gives CDR1 SGHDN, CDR2 FVKESK. The CDR3 is CASSRRVLDTEAFF. Written as DNA, the CDR3 is TGTGCCAGCAGCCGCCGGGTCTTGGACACTGAAGCTTTCTTT.

A few counts support this clonotype. J is TRBJ1-6 and V is TRBV9, with 10 bases identical to TRBD1. V lost 0 bases and J lost 7; bases outside the gene matches: 1. Germline-derived CDR1 and CDR2 are SGDLS and YYNGEE. The CDR3 contains 15 residues. CDR3 residues: CASSVEGQGNSPLHF. For the CDR3, the DNA is TGTGCCAGCAGCGTAGAGGGACAGGGGAATTCACCCCTCCACTTT.

The chain carries TRBV30 and TRBJ2-7, with D perhaps being TRBD1 or TRBD2 (7 bases each). The CDR3 consists of 16 residues. CDR1 and CDR2 (germline): GTSNPN, SVGIG (reference sequence). V was clipped by 2 bases and J by 2 bases, with 19 bases between them. The CDR3 protein is CAWSHITAGQTYEQYF. CDR3 nucleotide sequence: TGTGCCTGGAGTCATATCACAGCGGGACAGACCTACGAGCAGTACTTC.

This clonotype was seen only a few times. The chain combines TRBV4-3 with TRBJ2-3; 9 nucleotides agree with TRBD2. Germline CDR1 LGHNA, CDR2 YSLEER. J was trimmed by 5 bases and V by 0 bases; bases with no gene match: 9. There are 17 residues in the CDR3. CDR3 nucleotide sequence: TGCGCCAGCAGCCAAGAATTGCGCGGGGGGGCTGTAGATACGCAGTATTTT. Residues: CASSQELRGGAVDTQYF.

The chain joins TRBV5-1 to TRBJ2-1; no clear D gene. The CDR3 is 15 amino acids. Trimming took off 2 bases at V and 5 bases at J, with 14 bases between the two ends. The V gene's germline CDR1 is SGHRS and CDR2 YFSETQ. The CDR3 here is CASSFGDSRHNEQFF. As DNA, the CDR3 is TGCGCCAGCAGCTTCGGTGACTCTCGTCACAATGAGCAGTTCTTC.

This chain uses TRBV5-4 with TRBJ2-1; D possibly uses TRBD1 or TRBD2 (5 bases each). The V end lost 4 bases, the J end lost 6 bases, and 20 bases lay between the germline ends. In germline, CDR1 is SGHNT, CDR2 YYREEE (reference sequence). This CDR3 comprises 16 residues. CDR3: CASSPAGAAGLNEQFF. The CDR3 DNA reads as TGTGCCAGCAGCCCCGCCGGGGCGGCGGGCCTCAATGAGCAGTTCTTC.

This clonotype was seen repeatedly, ten times or more. CDR3 in amino acids: CASSGSSYGTHTGELFF. CDR3 in DNA: TGTGCCAGCAGTGGGAGTAGCTACGGGACTCACACCGGGGAGCTGTTTTTT. V and J are TRBV25-1 and TRBJ2-2; a possible D gene is TRBD2 (6 bases). The ends were cut back, 4 bases at V and 3 bases at J, with 18 bases in the middle. Germline V gene sequence: CDR1 MGHDK, CDR2 SYGVNS. CDR3 length: 17 amino acids. Based on the CDR3 plus reference TRBV25-1 and TRBJ2-2, the full variable domain is EADIYQTPRYLVIGTGKKITLECSQTMGHDKMYWYQQDPGMELHLIHYSYGVNSTEKGDLSSESTVSRIRTEHFPLTLESARPSHTSQYLCASSGSSYGTHTGELFFGEGSRLTVL.

This clonotype has just a few counts. This chain uses TRBV5-1 with TRBJ1-5; tentatively, D is TRBD1 (5 bases). The CDR3 is made up of 14 amino acids. V gave up 4 bases and J gave up 5 bases, with 13 bases separating them. The germline CDR1 and CDR2 sequences are SGHRS and YFSETQ. Here the CDR3 DNA reads TGCGCCAGCAGCCCGGGGACGGATTATCAGCCCCAGCATTTT. Amino acids: CASSPGTDYQPQHF.

This rearrangement joins TRBV20-1 to TRBJ2-2; possible D gene TRBD1, 8 bases. This CDR3 region has 15 residues. V lost 1 base and J 5 bases, leaving 14 bases between the germline ends. CDR1 and CDR2 from the germline V gene are DFQATT and SNEGSKA (reference sequence). In DNA form, the CDR3 reads TGCAGTGCTAGAGGTTTACAGGGGGGGACCGGGGAGCTGTTTTTT. Translation gives CSARGLQGGTGELFF.

This rearrangement joins TRBV27 to TRBJ2-7; D may be TRBD2 (6 bases). Germline CDR1 and CDR2: MNHEY and SMNVEV (reference sequence). The CDR3 spans 13 residues. Trimming removed 7 bases at V and 0 bases at J, with 10 bases between. In DNA, the CDR3 is TGTGCCAGCATGGGCGGGGCCTCCTACGAGCAGTACTTC. Residues: CASMGGASYEQYF.

Only a few counts were recorded for this clonotype. J is TRBJ2-1 and V is TRBV14; D is perhaps TRBD1 (5 bases). CDR1 SGHDN and CDR2 FVKESK come from the germline V gene. V was shortened by 1 base and J by 4 bases, with 11 bases between the two germline ends. The CDR3 covers 15 residues. The CDR3 loop reads CASSQVGPLYNEQFF. The CDR3 bases are TGTGCCAGCAGCCAAGTGGGGCCGCTGTACAATGAGCAGTTCTTC.

The genes are TRBV7-2 and TRBJ2-7; TRBD1 matches 7 bases. The length of the CDR3 is 15 residues. The J segment lost 3 bases and the V segment lost 3 bases, leaving 8 bases of the junction unmatched. The germline gives CDR1 SGHTA, CDR2 FQGNSA. CDR3 nucleotides: TGTGCCAGCAGCTTTGTGAGGGGGCAGAACTACGAGCAGTACTTC. Translating it yields CASSFVRGQNYEQYF.

V gene TRBV5-4 combines with J gene TRBJ2-5, with D tentatively TRBD2 (5 bases). Trimming stripped 0 bases from V and 2 bases from J, with 11 bases between. The CDR3 length is 15 residues. CDR1 is SGHNT, CDR2 YYREEE, per germline (reference sequence). In nucleotides, the CDR3 is TGTGCCAGCAGCTTGGAGAAGGGAGTTCAAGAGACCCAGTACTTC. As protein: CASSLEKGVQETQYF.

The sample holds a few counts of this clonotype. The chain links TRBV5-4 to TRBJ2-7; 12 positions agree with TRBD1. CDR3 length: 15 amino acids. CDR1 and CDR2 from the germline V gene are SGHNT and YYREEE (reference sequence). The J segment lost 2 bases and the V segment lost 4 bases, leaving 4 bases of the junction unmatched. The CDR3 sequence is CASSPGTGGPYEQYV. The CDR3, as DNA: TGTGCCAGCAGCCCAGGGACAGGGGGCCCCTACGAGCAGTACGTC.

This rearrangement joins TRBV12-3 or TRBV12-4 to TRBJ1-1; TRBD1 might be the D (6 bases). The V and J ends lost 7 bases and 1 base respectively, with 16 bases between them. The CDR3 has 15 residues. The CDR3 nucleotides read TGTGCCAGCACCCCCCTGGGGGCCGGGAACACTGAAGCTTTCTTT. Encoded protein: CASTPLGAGNTEAFF.

This clonotype was detected only a few times. V and J are TRBV29-1 and TRBJ1-1, with D maybe TRBD1 (6 bases). This CDR3 spans 13 amino acids. The germline V and J ends were trimmed by 6 bases and 4 bases, with 15 bases remaining between them. Per the germline V gene, CDR1 is SQVTM and CDR2 is ANQGSEA. CDR3 DNA: TGCAGCGTGGGGGCTGCACTAGGCACTGAAGCTTTCTTT. Translated, it gives CSVGAALGTEAFF.

The chain uses TRBV2 and TRBJ2-6; no reliable D call. The CDR3 has 14 amino acids. The V end was cut by 8 bases, the J end by 0 bases, with 8 bases between. Germline V gives CDR1 SNHLY, CDR2 FYNNEI. CDR3 sequence (DNA): TGTGCCAGCCAATCTGACTCTGGGGCCAACGTCCTGACTTTC. It is translated as CASQSDSGANVLTF. Supplemented by reference TRBV2 and TRBJ2-6, the full variable domain reads EPEVTQTPSHQVTQMGQEVILRCVPISNHLYFYWYRQILGQKVEFLVSFYNNEISEKSEIFDDQFSVERPDGSNFTLKIRSTKLEDSAMYFCASQSDSGANVLTFGAGSRLTVL.

This clonotype appeared a few times. The V gene is TRBV12-3 or TRBV12-4, the J gene TRBJ2-3; D uncertain. This CDR3 contains 11 residues. V was pared by 6 bases and J by 8 bases, with 9 bases between. CDR3 sequence (DNA): TGTGCCAGCAGATCCTCCGGTACGCAGTATTTT. Encoded protein: CASRSSGTQYF.

This chain joins TRBV28 and TRBJ1-2, with unresolved D. This CDR3 has 11 residues. V gave up 8 bases and J gave up 5 bases, with 9 bases separating them. Germline V gene sequence: CDR1 MDHEN, CDR2 SYDVKM. The CDR3 DNA is TGTGCCAGCGGTTCGTGGTATGGCTACACCTTC. It encodes CASGSWYGYTF.

CDR3 nucleotide sequence: TGTGCCAGCAGTTCCGTGGGACAGGGGGTAGGAAATGAGCAGTTCTTC. It translates to CASSSVGQGVGNEQFF. The chain carries TRBV28 and TRBJ2-1; 11 positions match TRBD1. Germline lookup yields CDR1 MDHEN and CDR2 SYDVKM. The V segment lost 4 bases and the J segment 7 bases; nucleotides outside the gene matches: 9. This CDR3 has 16 amino acids.